The present T cell receptor (beta chain) was sequenced within a study of Ad26.COV2.S vaccination and SARS-CoV-2 variants. There are 16 residues in the CDR3. V was clipped by 3 bases and J by 1 base, with 15 bases between them. CDR1 is MDHEN and CDR2 is SYDVKM in the germline V gene. Only in-frame clones appear in the TCRdb table, and some are missing; sequencing was by immunoSEQ multiplex PCR. The sample yields nearly 400,000 clones, roughly 90% seen once. As to treatment: around 19 received Ad26.COV2.S at low or high dose, single or two shots; about 5 received placebo; per-sample allocation not given. Following the first vaccine or placebo injection, samples were taken on day 63.

The rearrangement links TRBV28 to TRBJ1-2, with unresolved D. The specimen was peripheral blood, collected in a trial of Ad26.COV2.S vaccine versus placebo. This sequence was found in a person aged 18-60 years who received the Ad26.COV2.S COVID-19 vaccine or a placebo. This CDR3 is CASSLVDQLFNYGYTF. Written as DNA, the CDR3 is TGTGCCAGCAGTTTGGTCGATCAGCTATTTAACTATGGCTACACCTTC.